The source of this T cell receptor beta chain is a study of T cells in tumors after PD-1 blockade. In the study overall: Either cemiplimab 350 mg every 2 weeks or pembrolizumab 200 mg every 3 weeks was given.

Genomic DNA template from tumor biopsies or peripheral blood, 616 ng to 6,004 ng input. Assay: immunoSEQ multiplex PCR; the TCRdb copy retains only in-frame clones and omits some. The table has 4,500 to 6,500 clones, approximately 74% seen once. General study findings and limits: Clonal replacement, not reinvigoration, is suggested for expanded exhausted CD8+ clones after therapy.

Points on this clone: Its antigen remains unknown.

The V gene's germline CDR1 is SGHTS and CDR2 YDEGEE. The CDR3 is 14 amino acids. V was shortened by 2 bases and J by 7 bases, with 13 bases between the two germline ends. The sample was tumor tissue, taken before anti-PD-1 treatment. The chain carries TRBV5-8 and TRBJ1-5; D remains unclear. The receptor's source is a human donor with basal cell carcinoma. The CDR3, as DNA: TGTGCCAGCAGCTTCCGGCAAACGGGGCAGCCCCAGCATTTT. Protein sequence: CASSFRQTGQPQHF.